This entry features one T cell receptor beta chain sequence. In the source study's methods: From reference gene primer amplification, estimates of nucleated cell counts were derived. Profiled with immunoSEQ multiplex PCR; TCRdb holds only in-frame clones, not every one. V, J and clone size were drawn from that table, and D and trimming were deduced from the DNA. The sample records 49,000 or so clones, 83% being singletons. This specimen belongs to a study of blood T cell repertoires in COVID-19. In the study overall: From the United States, Italy and Spain came samples of acute and convalescent COVID-19. T cells, B-cell-depleted T cells, or PBMCs supplied cDNA or gDNA.

The CDR3 is 13 residues long. Trimming removed 2 bases at V and 8 bases at J, with 12 bases between. The germline V gene has CDR1 KGHSH and CDR2 LQKENI. The sequencing sample was made of peripheral blood. This TCR derives from a man aged 60-69 years with active COVID-19. J is TRBJ1-2 and V is TRBV18; no reliable D call. CDR3 DNA sequence: TGTGCCAGCTCACCAATCGAAGCGGAAGGCTACACCTTC. This translates into CASSPIEAEGYTF.